The sequence of this TCR beta chain was determined in a study of blood T cells in healthy people across ages. The second PCR ran about 6 to 12 cycles with a sample-barcoded 5' primer and J-beta primers. TCRdb used MiXCR to reprocess the 5' RACE reads, holding one entry per CDR3 protein. Among 550,000 to 650,000 distinct CDR3 sequences listed, roughly 30% were seen once. Regarding this clonotype: This may be a read error, as it is one base from a much larger clone.

The V gene lost 0 bases and the J gene lost 11 bases, with 13 bases spanning the gap. The length of the CDR3 is 13 residues. Germline V gives CDR1 MNHEY, CDR2 SVGEGT. The sequenced sample consisted of blood. This chain joins TRBV6-2 or TRBV6-3 and TRBJ2-5; D call uncertain. The TCR sequence derives from a woman aged 80 or over in good health. CDR3 DNA: TGTGCCAGCAGTTACTCGCAGTACAATGAGCAGTACTTC. Residues: CASSYSQYNEQYF.